Given below is one T cell receptor (beta chain) in context. Terminally differentiated effector memory CD45RA+ cells were excluded by CCR7 positive selection of CD45RO-negative cells. Using immunoSEQ multiplex PCR, the repertoire was profiled, and TCRdb retains in-frame clones only, with some absent. The sample shows about 2 million clones, approximately 94% of them seen only once. The data belong to a study of shared clonotypes between healthy human individuals. Trimming shortened V by 5 bases and J by 2 bases, and 19 bases separated the two germline ends. This CDR3 spans 16 amino acids. Per the germline V gene, CDR1 is MNHEY and CDR2 is SMNVEV (reference sequence).

The receptor was derived from a man aged 18 to 35 in good health. The V and J genes are TRBV27 and TRBJ2-7; possible D gene TRBD1, 6 bases. The sequencing input was naive CD8+ T cells sorted from blood. CDR3 region: CASSPQPVRTAYEQYF. The DNA for the CDR3 is TGTGCCAGCAGTCCTCAACCGGTCAGGACAGCCTACGAGCAGTACTTC.